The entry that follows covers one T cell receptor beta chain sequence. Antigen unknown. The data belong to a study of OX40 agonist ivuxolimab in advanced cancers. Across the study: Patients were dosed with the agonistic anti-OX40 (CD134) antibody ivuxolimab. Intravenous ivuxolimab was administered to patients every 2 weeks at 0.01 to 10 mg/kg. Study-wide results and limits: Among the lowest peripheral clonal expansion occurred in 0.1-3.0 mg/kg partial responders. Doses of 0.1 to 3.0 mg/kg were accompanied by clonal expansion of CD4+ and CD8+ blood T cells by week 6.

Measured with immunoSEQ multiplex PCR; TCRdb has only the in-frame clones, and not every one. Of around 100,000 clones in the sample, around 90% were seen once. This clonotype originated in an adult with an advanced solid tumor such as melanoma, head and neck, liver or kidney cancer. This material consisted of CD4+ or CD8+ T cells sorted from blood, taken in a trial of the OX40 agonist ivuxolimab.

Written as DNA, the CDR3 is TGTGCCAGCAGTGAAGCGCGACGATACGAGCAGTACTTC. As protein: CASSEARRYEQYF. J is TRBJ2-7 and V is TRBV6-1, with D unresolved. Trimming removed 0 bases from V and 4 bases from J, with 7 bases in between. This CDR3 is 13 amino acids long. Germline-derived CDR1 and CDR2 are MNHNS and SASEGT.